The 20 T cell receptor beta chains in this list originate from one sample, sequenced in a study of radiation and T cells in renal cell carcinoma. The table came from immunoSEQ multiplex PCR; TCRdb's copy has only in-frame clones and leaves some out. The sample lists about 91,000 clones; about 79% were seen once. Indicated time point: baseline pretreatment blood. Treatment of the sample: 15 Gy SBRT to primary tumor, nephrectomy 4 weeks later. The source material was blood, sampled from a patient whose treatment included radiotherapy and nephrectomy. These receptors came from a man between 60 and 75 years old with renal cell carcinoma.

This clone appeared a few times. The chain employs TRBV6-1 and TRBJ2-7; 9 nucleotides align to TRBD1. The CDR3 extends over 15 amino acids. Germline V gives CDR1 MNHNS, CDR2 SASEGT. V was pared by 2 bases and J by 6 bases, with 8 bases of the junction left unmatched. The CDR3: CASSERGTGYREQYF. The CDR3 DNA sequence: TGTGCCAGCAGTGAACGAGGGACAGGGTATCGCGAGCAGTACTTC.

The chain has TRBV21-1 and TRBJ1-3; the table calls TRBD1, which could not be checked here. TRBV21-1 counts as a pseudogene. The CDR3 totals 17 residues. The CDR3 DNA is TGTGCCAGCAGCACTGGGGACAGGGGCAGCTCTGGAAACACCATATATTTT. It encodes CASSTGDRGSSGNTIYF.

The chain has TRBV5-6 and TRBJ1-4, with unresolved D. The CDR3 is 13 residues long. Trimming stripped 0 bases from V and 4 bases from J, with 4 bases between. Germline assignment: CDR1 SGHDT and CDR2 YYEEEE. The CDR3, as DNA: TGTGCCAGCAGCTTGGGGAGTAATGAAAAACTGTTTTTT. As protein: CASSLGSNEKLFF.

The chain uses TRBV27 and TRBJ1-2; tentative D call: TRBD1 (5 bases). Germline values: CDR1 MNHEY, CDR2 SMNVEV (reference sequence). The CDR3 covers 15 residues. Trimming removed 3 bases from V and 7 bases from J, with 18 bases in between. CDR3 nucleotides: TGTGCCAGCAGTTTGTATGGGGACGAAAAGAGTGGCTACACCTTC. Translation gives CASSLYGDEKSGYTF.

Here the CDR3 DNA reads TGTGCCAGCAGTTTAACAGGCGATTATGGCTACACCTTC. This translates into CASSLTGDYGYTF. The chain recombines TRBV28 with TRBJ1-2, with a weak D call TRBD1 (5 bases). Germline V lookup: CDR1 MDHEN, CDR2 SYDVKM. V was shortened by 2 bases and J by 5 bases, with 9 bases between the two germline ends. The CDR3 covers 13 residues.

This clone was seen a few times. The V gene is TRBV30, the J gene TRBJ1-5, with D perhaps matching TRBD1 (6 bases). The CDR3 loop spans 13 amino acids. Germline values: CDR1 GTSNPN, CDR2 SVGIG (reference sequence). With 4 bases removed from V and 2 bases from J, the gap between germline ends came to 9 bases. The CDR3 region has the DNA TGTGCCTGGAAACAGGGAGGCAATCAGCCCCAGCATTTT. It specifies CAWKQGGNQPQHF.

The rearrangement joins TRBV5-1 to TRBJ2-3; no firm D call. The CDR3 length is 13 residues. Trimming took 5 bases from V and 1 from J, leaving 8 bases between them. Germline CDR1 reads SGHRS; CDR2 reads YFSETQ. For the CDR3, the DNA is TGCGCCAGCAGTACCCAAGGCACAGATACGCAGTATTTT. Amino acids: CASSTQGTDTQYF.

The V call is TRBV11-3, the J call TRBJ2-5, with 12 positions matching TRBD2. Germline CDR1 is SGHNT and CDR2 is YENEEA. The CDR3 is 15 amino acids. With 5 bases clipped from V and 5 bases from J, the junction kept 6 bases outside the gene matches. The CDR3 DNA follows: TGTGCCAGCAGCCCTAGCGGGAGGGGCGCGGAGACCCAGTACTTC. It is translated as CASSPSGRGAETQYF. The variable domain in full, with the rest retrieved from reference TRBV11-3 and TRBJ2-5, is EAGVVQSPRYKIIEKKQPVAFWCNPISGHNTLYWYLQNLGQGPELLIRYENEEAVDDSQLPKDRFSAERLKGVDSTLKIQPAELGDSAVYLCASSPSGRGAETQYFGPGTRLLVL.

The chain joins TRBV28 to TRBJ2-7; no clear D gene. Trimming shortened V by 5 bases and J by 0 bases, and 8 bases separated the two germline ends. This CDR3 comprises 13 residues. CDR1 MDHEN and CDR2 SYDVKM come from the germline V gene. CDR3 nucleotides: TGTGCCAGCAGTACTGCCGACTCCTACGAGCAGTACTTC. Translation: CASSTADSYEQYF.

The gene calls are TRBV5-1 and TRBJ2-3; D is undetermined. The CDR3 loop spans 14 amino acids. Germline V gene lookup returns CDR1 SGHRS and CDR2 YFSETQ. V lost 2 bases and J 2 bases, leaving 9 bases between the germline ends. CDR3 sequence (DNA): TGCGCCAGCAGCTTAGAGTACGACACAGATACGCAGTATTTT. It encodes CASSLEYDTDTQYF.

V is TRBV19 and J is TRBJ1-1; 8 nucleotides align to TRBD1. CDR1 is LNHDA, CDR2 SQIVND, per germline (reference sequence). The V segment lost 3 bases and the J segment 4 bases; nucleotides outside the gene matches: 10. The CDR3 runs to 16 residues. This chain's CDR3 is CASSIRAGGGGTEAFF. In nucleotides, the CDR3 is TGTGCCAGTAGTATTAGGGCAGGGGGCGGTGGCACTGAAGCTTTCTTT.

The DNA of the CDR3 is TGTGCCAGCAGCCAACACAGGGGCGCGGCGTGGTACGAGCAGTACTTC. It encodes CASSQHRGAAWYEQYF. J is TRBJ2-7 and V is TRBV7-9; TRBD1 aligns across 7 bases. The CDR3 loop spans 16 amino acids. V gave up 5 bases and J gave up 4 bases; unmatched junction bases: 14. Germline V gives CDR1 SEHNR, CDR2 FQNEAQ (reference sequence).

The rearrangement uses TRBV7-2 and TRBJ1-5, with D possibly matching TRBD1 (5 bases). This CDR3 is 16 amino acids long. Germline V lookup: CDR1 SGHTA, CDR2 FQGNSA. The V and J ends lost 5 bases and 0 bases respectively, with 14 bases between them. The chain's CDR3 is CASSPEQVDSNQPQHF. The DNA for the CDR3 is TGTGCCAGCAGCCCAGAACAGGTAGATAGCAATCAGCCCCAGCATTTT. Based on the CDR3 plus reference TRBV7-2 and TRBJ1-5, the full variable domain is GAGVSQSPSNKVTEKGKDVELRCDPISGHTALYWYRQSLGQGLEFLIYFQGNSAPDKSGLPSDRFSAERTGGSVSTLTIQRTQQEDSAVYLCASSPEQVDSNQPQHFGDGTRLSIL.

The CDR3 loop reads CASSLFLSGQGARNEQFF. The CDR3 DNA reads TGCGCCAGCAGCTTGTTCCTTTCGGGACAGGGGGCTCGCAATGAGCAGTTCTTC. V gene TRBV5-1 combines with J gene TRBJ2-1; 12 bases fit TRBD1. CDR1 and CDR2 from the germline V gene are SGHRS and YFSETQ. The CDR3 length is 18 residues. J lost 6 bases, V lost 1 base, and 11 bases had no gene match.

The genes are TRBV4-3 and TRBJ2-3; D possibly corresponds to TRBD2 (5 bases). The CDR3 totals 13 residues. The V gene's germline CDR1 is LGHNA and CDR2 YSLEER. Trimming took off 0 bases at V and 8 bases at J, with 9 bases between the two ends. CDR3 protein: CASSQDFRGTQYF. The CDR3 DNA follows: TGCGCCAGCAGCCAAGATTTCCGGGGTACGCAGTATTTT.

This chain uses TRBV25-1 with TRBJ1-2, with no clear D. V lost 10 bases and J lost 6, with 9 bases in between. The CDR3 spans 10 residues. The germline V gene encodes CDR1 MGHDK and CDR2 SYGVNS. The CDR3 loop reads CATAEDGYTF. As DNA, the CDR3 is TGTGCCACCGCCGAAGATGGCTACACCTTC.

This chain uses TRBV10-3 with TRBJ1-5, with D perhaps matching TRBD1 (6 bases). Germline CDR1 reads ENHRY; CDR2 reads SYGVKD. Trimming cost V 4 bases and J 0 bases, with 13 bases left between them. This CDR3 contains 16 residues. The CDR3 loop is CAISGGDTSSNQPQHF. The CDR3 bases are TGTGCCATCAGTGGGGGGGACACGAGTAGCAATCAGCCCCAGCATTTT.

V gene TRBV7-2 combines with J gene TRBJ1-2; 8 bases match TRBD1. Germline V gene data show CDR1 as SGHTA and CDR2 as FQGNSA. V lost 2 bases to trimming and J lost 8 bases; unmatched junction nucleotides: 7. The CDR3 runs 14 residues. The CDR3 is CASSLSGQGMGYTF. The DNA for the CDR3 is TGTGCCAGCAGCTTATCTGGACAGGGTATGGGCTACACCTTC. Variable domain in full (rest from reference TRBV7-2 and TRBJ1-2): GAGVSQSPSNKVTEKGKDVELRCDPISGHTALYWYRQSLGQGLEFLIYFQGNSAPDKSGLPSDRFSAERTGGSVSTLTIQRTQQEDSAVYLCASSLSGQGMGYTFGSGTRLTVV.

The gene calls are TRBV5-4 and TRBJ1-2; 9 bases line up with TRBD1. Germline V gene data show CDR1 as SGHNT and CDR2 as YYREEE (reference sequence). The length of the CDR3 is 15 residues. The trim removed 3 bases at V and 4 bases at J, leaving 7 bases unmatched. CDR3 DNA: TGTGCCAGCAGCTCAGGGACAGGGTTAGTCTATGGCTACACCTTC. Protein: CASSSGTGLVYGYTF.

The chain recombines TRBV27 with TRBJ2-7, with 9 bases lining up with TRBD2. The V gene's germline CDR1 is MNHEY and CDR2 SMNVEV (reference sequence). The CDR3 is 15 residues long. Unmatched junction bases numbered 8, after V lost 6 bases and J lost 2 bases. The CDR3: CASRPYSGSAYEQYF. The DNA for the CDR3 is TGTGCCAGCAGACCCTATAGCGGGAGTGCCTACGAGCAGTACTTC.